These T cell receptor beta chains were read from a single sample in a study of cytomegalovirus exposure and HLA in healthy donors. Sequencing used immunoSEQ multiplex PCR; TCRdb keeps in-frame clones, though not all of them. The profile covers 90,000 to 100,000 clones, with roughly 9.4% appearing a single time and around 5% taken by the ten largest. Specimen: PBMCs. These receptors all come from a man aged 45 to 65 in good health and CMV-seropositive. The conserved cysteine and the conserved F or W are not part of the CDR3 here.

>TRBV7-3|TRBJ2-3
ASSSSSVATRNTDTQY
>TRBV5-1|TRBJ2-3
ASSGAGTPSTDTQY
>TRBV27|TRBJ2-7
ASSLIAGGSYEQY
>TRBV28|TRBJ2-1
ATITGTGVNEQF
>TRBV5-1|TRBJ2-1
ASSLRQGYEQF
>TRBV4-1|TRBJ2-1
ASSQDRRVLNNEQF
>TRBV10-3|TRBJ2-3
AISDLEDTQY
>TRBV14|TRBJ1-2
ASSQQGVDYGYT
>TRBV28|TRBJ1-3
ASMEGDRGENTIY
>TRBV14|TRBJ2-1
ASSQRQGALMNEQF
>TRBV6-1|TRBJ2-2
ASSDSLLAGRAGELF
>TRBV15|TRBJ2-3
ATSRDRVPSQY
>TRBV20-1|TRBJ2-7
SAPTGREQY
>TRBV4-3|TRBJ2-2
ASSQERRQVELF
>TRBV11-3|TRBJ1-1
ASSFEVNTEAF
>TRBV28|TRBJ1-3
ASSLRDRAKSEGNTIY
>TRBV30|TRBJ2-1
AWSPGLAGHNEQF
>TRBV19|TRBJ1-6
ASSMRESDNSPLH
>TRBV29-1|TRBJ2-1
SPIEHRARYEQF
>TRBV5-4|TRBJ2-1
ASSGGLAGGSNEQF
>TRBV10-3|TRBJ1-5
AISDGQGSQPQH
>TRBV5-6|TRBJ1-3
ASSVPPLNTIY